These T cell receptor beta chains were read from a single sample in a study of blood T cell repertoires in COVID-19. Method: immunoSEQ multiplex PCR; TCRdb's copy keeps in-frame clones and lacks some. The sample includes around 63,000 clones, 79% of them seen just once. Sequencing was carried out using peripheral blood. These receptors were taken from a human donor in a cohort sampled during active COVID-19. The CDR3 runs from the conserved cysteine through the conserved F or W. The D gene is left open where the match is weak. Some rows have no size entry. The others give once, few or many, or a class for an expanded clone.

J	length	D	size	V	CDR3	DNA
TRBJ1-5	16	TRBD1	many	TRBV19	CARRGDRGCSNQPQHF	TGTGCCAGAAGAGGGGACAGGGGATGTAGCAATCAGCCCCAGCATTTT
TRBJ2-1	17	TRBD2	.	TRBV24-1	CATSDPREESGDNEQFF	TGTGCCACCAGTGATCCCCGGGAAGAGAGCGGGGACAATGAGCAGTTCTTC
TRBJ2-7	12	TRBD2	.	TRBV29-1	CSVRTSSYEQYF	TGCAGCGTTCGGACTAGTTCCTACGAGCAGTACTTC
TRBJ1-2	13	.	few	TRBV6-1	CASSEAGGGGYTF	TGTGCCAGCAGTGAAGCGGGGGGAGGTGGCTACACCTTC
TRBJ2-7	15	.	.	TRBV6-6	CASYKFGTGFYEQYF	TGTGCCAGCTACAAATTTGGTACCGGGTTTTACGAGCAGTACTTC
TRBJ2-5	13	TRBD1	.	TRBV5-8	CASSRTGRETQYF	TGTGCCAGCAGCCGGACAGGTCGAGAGACCCAGTACTTC
TRBJ2-7	13	.	.	TRBV18	CASSFRQNYEQYF	TGTGCCAGCTCATTCCGACAGAACTACGAGCAGTACTTC
TRBJ1-6	15	TRBD1	.	TRBV5-1	CASSRGQGRSSPLHF	TGCGCCAGCAGCCGAGGACAGGGGAGGAGTTCACCCCTCCACTTT
TRBJ2-1	13	TRBD1	.	TRBV7-3	CASSLGTGDEQFF	TGTGCCAGCAGCTTAGGGACAGGGGATGAGCAGTTCTTC
TRBJ2-7	13	.	.	TRBV29-1	CSVGGESSYEQYF	TGCAGCGTTGGCGGGGAGAGCTCCTACGAGCAGTACTTC
TRBJ2-7	14	TRBD2	.	TRBV11-3	CASSSGTIYYEQYF	TGTGCCAGCAGCTCTGGGACTATATACTACGAGCAGTACTTC
TRBJ1-2	15	TRBD1	.	TRBV30	CAWSRFDRVFDGYTF	TGTGCCTGGTCCCGATTCGACAGGGTCTTTGATGGCTACACCTTC
TRBJ2-5	12	.	.	TRBV6-1	CASSEFRETQYF	TGTGCCAGCAGTGAATTTAGAGAGACCCAGTACTTC
TRBJ1-2	15	.	.	TRBV11-3	CASSSGTLQNYGYTF	TGTGCCAGCAGCTCCGGGACACTGCAGAACTATGGCTACACCTTC
TRBJ2-7	14	.	.	TRBV11-1	CASSLARGTGLLYF	TGTGCCAGCAGCTTAGCGCGAGGTACCGGTTTGTTGTACTTC
TRBJ2-5	15	.	few	TRBV4-3	CASSQSGGPQETQYF	TGCGCCAGCAGCCAATCTGGCGGGCCCCAAGAGACCCAGTACTTC
TRBJ2-1	15	TRBD1	.	TRBV6-5	CASSFRDREYNEQFF	TGTGCCAGCAGTTTCCGGGACAGGGAGTACAATGAGCAGTTCTTC
TRBJ1-3	13	.	.	TRBV28	CASSQGGRNTIYF	TGTGCCAGCAGCCAGGGTGGGAGGAACACCATATATTTT